This T cell receptor beta chain is drawn from a study of control samples from healthy donors and cancer patients. The sample holds a few counts of this clone. CDR3 length: 13 residues. The germline V gene encodes CDR1 SGDLS and CDR2 YYNGEE. Between the trimmed V and J ends, which lost 2 bases and 4 bases, there was a span of 9 bases. Method: immunoSEQ multiplex PCR; TCRdb's copy keeps in-frame clones and lacks some. The repertoire includes about 160,000 clones, just under 95% of them detected once, and 8.5% sits in the top ten. This TCR was recovered from a woman in her 40s in good health. The rearrangement links TRBV9 to TRBJ1-1; D is uncertain. Sequenced material: blood. CDR3 sequence: CASSVGYATEAFF. Written as DNA, the CDR3 is TGTGCCAGCAGCGTGGGGTATGCCACTGAAGCTTTCTTT.